Below, 8 T cell receptor beta chains from the same sample are listed, as sequenced in a study of CD8+ T cells in alopecia areata. RNA, once extracted, was reverse transcribed into cDNA for use as the sequencing template. The method was immunoSEQ multiplex PCR; TCRdb's version includes in-frame clones alone and lacks a portion of them. There are some 95,000 clones in the sample; about 40% occur only once, and roughly 18% lies in the top ten. Indicated treatment: oral pan-JAK inhibitor, 5-10 mg twice daily. The source was CD8+ T cells sorted from blood, collected at week 24, from a patient treated with tofacitinib. The receptors derive from a human donor with alopecia areata.

This sequence joins TRBV28 and TRBJ2-5; 7 positions match TRBD1. The CDR3 loop spans 14 amino acids. CDR1 is MDHEN and CDR2 is SYDVKM in the germline V gene. The V segment lost 7 bases and the J segment 4 bases; nucleotides outside the gene matches: 9. As DNA, the CDR3 is TGTGCCAGCACCCCCCGGGCAGGGGGAGAGACCCAGTACTTC. Its translation is CASTPRAGGETQYF.

V usage is TRBV28 and J usage is TRBJ2-5; a possible D gene is TRBD1 (7 bases). This CDR3 is 18 amino acids long. CDR1 and CDR2 from the germline V gene are MDHEN and SYDVKM. Trimming pared 7 bases from V and 0 bases from J, leaving 24 bases between. The CDR3 loop is CASTAGTVDYGYQETQYF. CDR3 bases: TGTGCCAGCACTGCCGGGACAGTGGACTACGGGTACCAAGAGACCCAGTACTTC.

The CDR3 nucleotides read TGCGCCAGCAAGAAAAGAATACAGGTGAACACTGAAGCTTTCTTT. This gives the protein CASKKRIQVNTEAFF. The chain links TRBV5-1 to TRBJ1-1; the D gene is possibly TRBD1 (5 bases). There are 15 residues in the CDR3. Germline V gene data show CDR1 as SGHRS and CDR2 as YFSETQ. The V and J ends lost 6 bases and 0 bases respectively, with 15 bases between them.

The chain couples TRBV2 to TRBJ2-1; TRBD2 is a possible D gene (6 bases). This CDR3 comprises 14 residues. The V end was cut by 6 bases, the J end by 0 bases, with 9 bases between. Germline-derived CDR1 and CDR2 are SNHLY and FYNNEI. CDR3 region: CASRAEGSYNEQFF. CDR3 sequence (DNA): TGTGCCAGCAGGGCGGAGGGCTCCTACAATGAGCAGTTCTTC.

This clone turned up a few times. The chain recombines TRBV29-1 with TRBJ2-3, with 7 bases fitting TRBD2. Germline V CDR1 and CDR2: SQVTM, ANQGSEA. Trimming cost V 4 bases and J 3 bases; bases outside gene matches: 7. CDR3 length: 14 residues. The CDR3 spells CSVVLAGETDTQYF. CDR3 in DNA: TGCAGCGTTGTCCTGGCGGGAGAAACAGATACGCAGTATTTT.

The V gene is TRBV10-3, the J gene TRBJ2-7; D gene unclear. The CDR3 spans 13 residues. Trimming removed 4 bases at V and 3 bases at J, with 10 bases between. The germline V gene encodes CDR1 ENHRY and CDR2 SYGVKD. The CDR3 DNA reads as TGTGCCATCAGTGCCCAAAGTCTCTACGAGCAGTACTTC. This encodes CAISAQSLYEQYF.

The chain carries TRBV29-1 and TRBJ2-5; perhaps TRBD1 as D (9 bases). This CDR3 region has 19 residues. Trimming removed 7 bases from V and 0 bases from J, with 30 bases in between. Germline CDR1 and CDR2: SQVTM and ANQGSEA. The CDR3 bases are TGCAGCGGTTCCGGGACAGGGAGACTAGCGCTCGGGTACCAAGAGACCCAGTACTTC. It codes for CSGSGTGRLALGYQETQYF.

This rearrangement joins TRBV9 to TRBJ2-2; no clear D. The V gene's germline CDR1 is SGDLS and CDR2 YYNGEE. The CDR3 has 12 residues. The ends were cut back, 3 bases at V and 6 bases at J, with 6 bases in the middle. CDR3 residues: CASSAGAGELFF. CDR3 bases: TGTGCCAGCAGCGCAGGAGCCGGGGAGCTGTTTTTT.